These T cell receptor beta chains were read from a single sample in a study of T cells in Graves' hyperthyroidism and ophthalmopathy. One entry per CDR3 protein results from TCRdb running MiXCR on the multiplex PCR reads. The profile shows hundreds of thousands of distinct CDR3 sequences, around 14% of them singletons. Sequencing was carried out using blood. These receptors were collected from a woman between 18 and 29 years old with Graves' hyperthyroidism. Both conserved end residues are part of each CDR3. A D gene is named only where the DNA matches it firmly. Some rows have no size entry. The others give once, few or many, or a class for an expanded clone.

TRBV5-1	many	-	TRBJ2-3	TGCGCCAGCAGCTTTTCGGGGGAGTCCACAGATACGCAGTATTTT	CASSFSGESTDTQYF
TRBV12-3/TRBV12-4	-	-	TRBJ2-2	TGTGCCAGCGAACCTTCCAACACCGGGGAGCTGTTTTTT	CASEPSNTGELFF
TRBV7-2	many	TRBD2	TRBJ2-1	TGTGCCAGCATGTTAAGCCCCCTTCTAGCGGGAGGAAGGAATGAGCAGTTCTTC	CASMLSPLLAGGRNEQFF
TRBV28	once	TRBD1	TRBJ1-3	TGTGCCAGCCAGAAAGATGCAGGGGGCGCCCTCTCTGGAAACACCATATATTTT	CASQKDAGGALSGNTIYF
TRBV18	many	TRBD2	TRBJ2-1	TGTGCCAGCTCACAGAATAGCGGGAGTCGGTATGAGCAGTTCTTC	CASSQNSGSRYEQFF
TRBV11-2	few	-	TRBJ2-7	TGTGCCAGCACCCTCTTTCCCTACGAGCAGTACTTC	CASTLFPYEQYF
TRBV12-3/TRBV12-4	many	-	TRBJ1-1	TGTGCCAGCAGTTTCTTGAATCCTGAAGCTTTCTTT	CASSFLNPEAFF
TRBV10-3	few	-	TRBJ2-7	TGTGCCATCAGGGAGACAGGCTTCTACGAGCAGTACTTC	CAIRETGFYEQYF
TRBV7-8	many	TRBD2	TRBJ2-1	TGTGCCAGCAGCCCTAGCGGGGGGGCTTTAAGTGAGCAGTTCTTC	CASSPSGGALSEQFF
TRBV12-3/TRBV12-4	many	-	TRBJ1-2	TGTGCCAGCAGTTTGTTCTCTAACTATGGCTACACCTTC	CASSLFSNYGYTF
TRBV27	few	TRBD2	TRBJ2-6	TGTGCCAGCACCACTGGGGCGGGAGCCGGCAGGGCCAACGTCCTGACTTTC	CASTTGAGAGRANVLTF
TRBV30	few	-	TRBJ1-1	TGTGCCTACCGGGACGGCACGAACACTGAAGCTTTCTTT	CAYRDGTNTEAFF
TRBV20-1	-	TRBD1	TRBJ1-5	TGCAGTGCCTCATTAACCGGGACAGCAGGTCGGCCCCAGCATTTT	CSASLTGTAGRPQHF
TRBV19	-	-	TRBJ2-4	TGTGCCAGTAGTGAATCAGGTGGCATTCAGTACTTC	CASSESGGIQYF
TRBV10-2	-	-	TRBJ1-6	TGCGCCAGCACGGCGGGGAATTCACCCCTCCACTTT	CASTAGNSPLHF
TRBV10-3	few	TRBD2	TRBJ2-1	TGTGCCATCAATCCTAGCGGGGGCCCTAATGAGCAGTTCTTC	CAINPSGGPNEQFF
TRBV6-1	-	-	TRBJ2-6	TGTGCCAGCAGTGACCAGGGGCCTGGGGCCAACGTCCTGACTTTC	CASSDQGPGANVLTF
TRBV7-9	-	-	TRBJ2-6	TGTGCCAGCAGCCCCTTGGGCACTGAGGCCAACGTCCTGACTTTC	CASSPLGTEANVLTF
TRBV7-2	many	-	TRBJ2-5	TGTGCCAGCAGCTTGGGGGCTATGGAGACCCAGTACTTC	CASSLGAMETQYF
TRBV18	-	-	TRBJ1-2	TGTGCCAGCTCACCAAGAGACAGGACGCTCTATGGCTACACCTTC	CASSPRDRTLYGYTF
TRBV20-1	many	TRBD1	TRBJ1-1	TGCAGTGCTAGAGACTGGGGACAGCCGAACACTGAAGCTTTCTTT	CSARDWGQPNTEAFF
TRBV5-6	-	-	TRBJ2-7	TGTGCCAGCAGCTACGAGGACGGCTACGAGCAGTACTTC	CASSYEDGYEQYF
TRBV6-1	-	TRBD2	TRBJ2-5	TGTGCCAGCACCCGTAGAATAGTAGCGGGAACGGGGGAGACCCAGTACTTC	CASTRRIVAGTGETQYF
TRBV6-1	-	TRBD2	TRBJ2-5	TGTGCCAGCAGCCACTACGCGGGGGTAGAGACCCAGTACTTC	CASSHYAGVETQYF
TRBV20-1	many	TRBD2	TRBJ2-3	TGCAGTGCTCCACTAGCGGGCAGCACAGATACGCAGTATTTT	CSAPLAGSTDTQYF
TRBV19	-	-	TRBJ2-3	TGTGCCAGTAGTATAATGGCGGGGACCACAGATACGCAGTATTTT	CASSIMAGTTDTQYF
TRBV5-1	many	TRBD2	TRBJ2-1	TGCGCCAGCAGCCAAGGACTAGCGGGAGGGCCACGGAATGAGCAGTTCTTC	CASSQGLAGGPRNEQFF
TRBV27	many	-	TRBJ1-1	TGTGCCAGCACCCTGGGGGAGGGGGCTGAAGCTTTCTTT	CASTLGEGAEAFF
TRBV10-3	-	-	TRBJ2-2	TGTGCCATCAGGCCCTTTAACGGTCCCGGGGAGCTGTTTTTT	CAIRPFNGPGELFF
TRBV28	many	-	TRBJ1-3	TGTGCCAGCAGGTTCAGCGGGGTGGGCGGAAACACCATATATTTT	CASRFSGVGGNTIYF
TRBV29-1	many	-	TRBJ2-1	TGCAGCGTTGAAGGGGGGTTTGCTAGGAATGAGCAGTTCTTC	CSVEGGFARNEQFF
TRBV29-1	many	-	TRBJ1-2	TGCAGCGTTGAAGGACAGGCGACCTATGGCTACACCTTC	CSVEGQATYGYTF
TRBV10-3	-	-	TRBJ1-1	TGTGCCATCAGTACTGTCGGGGTTTGGTCCACTGAAGCTTTCTTT	CAISTVGVWSTEAFF
TRBV15	many	TRBD2	TRBJ2-3	TGTGCCACCAGCAGGACTAGCGGGAGGGCAGATACGCAGTATTTT	CATSRTSGRADTQYF
TRBV5-1	once	TRBD1	TRBJ2-1	TGTGCCAGCAGCCTCGGGACAGGGGGGAACAATGAGCAGTTCTTC	CASSLGTGGNNEQFF
TRBV9	-	TRBD1	TRBJ1-6	TGTGCCAGCAGCGTAGGGGGAACAGGGGGCCCACCGCTCTCTAGTTCACCCCTCCACTTT	CASSVGGTGGPPLSSSPLHF
TRBV4-3	many	-	TRBJ1-5	TGCGCCAGCAGCCAAGTGGTCGGGGGCAATCAGCCCCAGCATTTT	CASSQVVGGNQPQHF
TRBV7-8	many	-	TRBJ1-2	TGTGCCAGCAGCTCAAGCCCTACAGGGATGGGTGGCTACACCTTC	CASSSSPTGMGGYTF
TRBV10-3	many	TRBD2	TRBJ2-1	TGTGCCATCCAAGCGGGAGTAGGAGTGTCCTACAATGAGCAGTTCTTC	CAIQAGVGVSYNEQFF
TRBV3-2	many	-	TRBJ2-1	TGTGCCAGCAGCTCACTCTCGACAGGGGGGTACAATGAGCAGTTCTTC	CASSSLSTGGYNEQFF
TRBV9	-	TRBD1	TRBJ2-5	TGTGCCAGCAGCGACCGGACAGGACCCCCGGGGACCCAGTACTTC	CASSDRTGPPGTQYF
TRBV18	many	TRBD2	TRBJ2-1	TGTGCCAGCTCACCACCAGCGGGAGTTTTCAATGAGCAGTTCTTC	CASSPPAGVFNEQFF
TRBV20-1	few	-	TRBJ1-6	TGCAGTGGTTTAACAGGGAATTCACCCCTCCACTTT	CSGLTGNSPLHF
TRBV2	many	-	TRBJ1-1	TGTGCCAGCAGTGGAGGTAGGGGGAGGACTGAAGCTTTCTTT	CASSGGRGRTEAFF
TRBV7-9	many	-	TRBJ2-7	TGTGCCAGCAGCTCCCCAGGGGGGCACGAGCAGTACTTC	CASSSPGGHEQYF
TRBV3-1	many	-	TRBJ1-1	TGTGCCAGCAGCCGACCGACAGGAACTGAAGCTTTCTTT	CASSRPTGTEAFF
TRBV4-3	once	TRBD1	TRBJ1-1	TGCGCCAGCAGCCAAGACCGGGACAGGGCCACTGAAGCTTTCTTT	CASSQDRDRATEAFF
TRBV7-8	many	-	TRBJ1-2	TGTGCCAGCAGCTTAGCCCAGGAGTGGAACTATGGCTACACCTTC	CASSLAQEWNYGYTF
TRBV12-3/TRBV12-4	many	TRBD2	TRBJ2-3	TGTGCCAGCAGTTTTTTGGTGCGGGAGTCGGACACAGATACGCAGTATTTT	CASSFLVRESDTDTQYF
TRBV5-6	-	-	TRBJ2-5	TGTGCCAGCAGCTTGGTAGGGGCTCGTGGGGAGACCCAGTACTTC	CASSLVGARGETQYF
TRBV9	-	-	TRBJ2-2	TGTGCCAGCAGCGTAGAGCCCCGGTTAGCCCTTGGGGGGGCAGGGGAGCTGTTTTTT	CASSVEPRLALGGAGELFF
TRBV12-3/TRBV12-4	many	-	TRBJ1-4	TGTGCCAGCAGTTTTAAGAATGAAAAACTGTTTTTT	CASSFKNEKLFF
TRBV12-3/TRBV12-4	many	-	TRBJ1-2	TGTGCCAGCAGTTCCCTGGACAGAAACTATGGCTACACCTTC	CASSSLDRNYGYTF
TRBV7-2	many	TRBD1	TRBJ2-4	TGTGCCAGCAGCTTAGTGCCTTCGGGGACAGGGCTAAACATTCAGTACTTC	CASSLVPSGTGLNIQYF
TRBV11-2	many	TRBD1	TRBJ2-4	TGTGCCAGCAGCCCAGAAATTGGACAGGGTGGAAACATTCAGTACTTC	CASSPEIGQGGNIQYF
TRBV20-1	many	-	TRBJ2-1	TGCAGTGCTAGAGGCTTATACAATGAGCAGTTCTTC	CSARGLYNEQFF
TRBV20-1	many	-	TRBJ1-5	TGCAGTGCTAGAAACAGGGAAGAATGGTATCAGCCCCAGCATTTT	CSARNREEWYQPQHF